Listed here are 17 T cell receptor beta chains from one sample, sequenced in a study of early T cells in non-severe SARS-CoV-2 infection (dated by TCRdb to 2020 to 2022). Receptor libraries were prepared by 5' RACE. Instrument on record: NextSeq 500. TCRdb reworked the public reads: Q25 trimming with fastp, MiXCR clone assembly, productive beta chains retained. Every entry covers one CDR3 protein and lists the most common genes and DNA from its rows. The sample data list tens of thousands of distinct CDR3 sequences, and around 4.8% of these were observed just once. The ten largest clones add up to 7.8% of the sample. The sample was whole blood. These receptor sequences come from an adult who was a healthcare worker with PCR-confirmed SARS-CoV-2 infection or an uninfected control (not recorded which).

This clonotype was seen a handful of times. The rearrangement uses TRBV6-5 and TRBJ1-6, with D unclear. The ends were cut back, 5 bases at V and 9 bases at J, with 11 bases in the middle. Germline CDR1 MNHEY, CDR2 SVGAGI. The CDR3 sequence is 13 residues long. Written as DNA, the CDR3 is TGTGCCAGCAGTAAGGGAGGAGGTTCACCCCTCCACTTT. It yields the protein CASSKGGGSPLHF.

This clonotype was recorded a few times. The V and J genes are TRBV30 and TRBJ1-6; D remains ambiguous. This CDR3 comprises 16 residues. Trimming shortened V by 3 bases and J by 10 bases, and 22 bases separated the two germline ends. The V gene's germline CDR1 is GTSNPN and CDR2 SVGIG (reference sequence). Here the CDR3 DNA reads TGTGCCTGGAGCGTTGAAGGTGGTTTCACGTACTCACCCCTCCACTTT. It codes for CAWSVEGGFTYSPLHF.

The sample holds many counts of this clonotype. The chain has TRBV7-2 and TRBJ2-7; D is undetermined. Germline V CDR1 and CDR2: SGHTA, FQGNSA. The CDR3 covers 14 residues. V lost 0 bases, J lost 0 bases, and 6 bases lay in between. The CDR3 nucleotides read TGTGCCAGCAGCTTAGCAGGGTTCTCCTACGAGCAGTACTTC. Translated: CASSLAGFSYEQYF.

The chain is built from TRBV18 and TRBJ2-7; D unclear. V lost 4 bases, J lost 1 base, and 8 bases lay in between. Germline V gene sequence: CDR1 KGHSH, CDR2 LQKENI. CDR3 length equals 13 residues. CDR3 sequence (DNA): TGTGCCAGCTCACTCTCGGCGTCCTACGAGCAGTACTTC. This codes for CASSLSASYEQYF.

This clonotype was recorded many times. J is TRBJ1-3 and V is TRBV19, with TRBD1 as a possible D gene (6 bases). V lost 6 bases and J lost 0, with 18 bases in between. The germline V gene has CDR1 LNHDA and CDR2 SQIVND (reference sequence). This CDR3 is built from 17 residues. The CDR3 DNA is TGTGCCAGTAGAACATCCGGGACACATTTCTCTGGAAACACCATATATTTT. Residues: CASRTSGTHFSGNTIYF.

Many counts were recorded for this clonotype. CDR3 bases: TGCAGTGCTAGGCGGACAGGGATGGAAAATTCACCCCTCCACTTT. Residues: CSARRTGMENSPLHF. This rearrangement joins TRBV20-1 to TRBJ1-6; TRBD1 matches 8 bases. Germline loops: CDR1 DFQATT, CDR2 SNEGSKA (reference sequence). The CDR3 length is 15 residues. Trimming at V came to 3 bases and at J to 7 bases, leaving 8 bases not matched to a gene.

This clonotype was counted ten times or more. J is TRBJ2-5 and V is TRBV7-2; 15 bases fit TRBD2. CDR1 and CDR2 (germline): SGHTA, FQGNSA. The CDR3 runs to 15 residues. J was trimmed by 7 bases and V by 2 bases; bases with no gene match: 2. The CDR3 DNA is TGTGCCAGCAGCTTACAGGGACTAGCGGGGGGGACCCAGTACTTC. It translates to CASSLQGLAGGTQYF. The full variable domain, in which reference TRBV7-2 and TRBJ2-5 provide the parts outside the CDR3, is GAGVSQSPSNKVTEKGKDVELRCDPISGHTALYWYRQSLGQGLEFLIYFQGNSAPDKSGLPSDRFSAERTGGSVSTLTIQRTQQEDSAVYLCASSLQGLAGGTQYFGPGTRLLVL.

There are many counts of this clonotype. The chain carries TRBV20-1 and TRBJ1-6, with 7 bases that match TRBD1. Per germline, CDR1 DFQATT and CDR2 SNEGSKA (reference sequence). Unmatched junction bases numbered 6, after V lost 3 bases and J lost 7 bases. CDR3 length equals 14 residues. The DNA of the CDR3 is TGCAGTGCTAGGGCGGGACAGAGAAATTCACCCCTCCACTTT. Its translation: CSARAGQRNSPLHF.

This clonotype was picked up many times. The chain carries TRBV5-1 and TRBJ2-3, with 13 bases aligning to TRBD2. This CDR3 has 20 residues. With 3 bases clipped from V and 2 bases from J, the junction kept 15 bases outside the gene matches. Germline assignment: CDR1 SGHRS and CDR2 YFSETQ. CDR3 residues: CASSSRGLAGASFPTDTQYF. The CDR3 DNA sequence: TGCGCCAGCAGCTCAAGAGGACTAGCGGGGGCCTCATTTCCCACAGATACGCAGTATTTT.

This clonotype was detected ten times or more. This chain uses TRBV28 with TRBJ1-2; D gene ambiguous. This CDR3 comprises 13 residues. V lost 6 bases, J lost 1 base, and 9 bases lay in between. Germline CDR1 is MDHEN and CDR2 is SYDVKM. DNA of the CDR3: TGTGCCAGCAGCATCGGGATTAACTATGGCTACACCTTC. It yields the protein CASSIGINYGYTF.

This clonotype was seen ten or more times. This rearrangement joins TRBV7-9 to TRBJ2-1; a weak D match, TRBD1 (5 bases). The V end was cut by 1 base, the J end by 6 bases, with 13 bases between. The germline V gene has CDR1 SEHNR and CDR2 FQNEAQ (reference sequence). The CDR3 spans 15 residues. CDR3 bases: TGTGCCAGCAGCTTAGGCCAGGGTGTCGGCAATGAGCAGTTCTTC. Its translation: CASSLGQGVGNEQFF.

The sample holds many counts of this clonotype. This chain links TRBV3-1 with TRBJ2-1, with 11 nucleotides matching TRBD2. V gave up 6 bases and J gave up 8 bases; unmatched junction bases: 9. In germline, CDR1 is LGHDT, CDR2 YNNKEL (reference sequence). The CDR3 loop spans 15 amino acids. CDR3 DNA: TGTGCCAGCAGGCTTAGCGGGGGGGCGGTATATGAGCAGTTCTTC. Protein product: CASRLSGGAVYEQFF.

This clonotype was counted at least ten times. The chain uses TRBV4-1 and TRBJ1-1, with TRBD1 matching over 8 bases. V was clipped by 0 bases and J by 3 bases; unmatched bases: 12. Germline lookup yields CDR1 MGHRA and CDR2 YSYEKL. The CDR3 has 18 residues. CDR3: CASSQDSRTGSGDTEAFF. DNA of the CDR3: TGCGCCAGCAGCCAAGATTCCCGGACAGGGAGCGGGGACACTGAAGCTTTCTTT.

This clonotype was counted at least ten times. V and J are TRBV7-8 and TRBJ1-1; tentative D call: TRBD1 (6 bases). This CDR3 is built from 13 residues. Germline loops: CDR1 SGHVS, CDR2 FQNEAQ. V dropped 6 bases and J dropped 1 base, with 9 bases sitting between them. The CDR3 DNA follows: TGTGCCAGCAGAGAACAGGGGAACACTGAAGCTTTCTTT. This codes for CASREQGNTEAFF.

This clonotype has a count of ten or more. The chain couples TRBV18 to TRBJ2-3; D may be TRBD1 (6 bases). V was clipped by 2 bases and J by 9 bases, with 12 bases between them. Germline V lookup: CDR1 KGHSH, CDR2 LQKENI. The CDR3 consists of 13 residues. The CDR3 region is CASSPNRDKTQYF. In nucleotides, the CDR3 is TGTGCCAGCTCACCAAACCGGGACAAAACGCAGTATTTT.

The rearrangement uses TRBV20-1 and TRBJ2-5; TRBD1 matches at 7 bases. CDR1 is DFQATT and CDR2 is SNEGSKA in the germline V gene (reference sequence). The J segment lost 5 bases and the V segment lost 0 bases, leaving 9 bases of the junction unmatched. The CDR3 is 15 residues long. The CDR3 sequence: CSARDRSRGMETQYF. The CDR3 region has the DNA TGCAGTGCTAGAGATCGAAGCAGGGGGATGGAGACCCAGTACTTC.

This clonotype was found a few times. V usage is TRBV28 and J usage is TRBJ1-5; weak D call: TRBD1 (5 bases). The CDR3 extends over 12 amino acids. Looked up from germline, CDR1 is MDHEN and CDR2 is SYDVKM. Trimming left V 4 bases short and J 9 bases short, with 10 bases between. In DNA form, the CDR3 reads TGTGCCAGCAGTTCTCCGGGGCGGCCCCAGCATTTT. This encodes CASSSPGRPQHF.